Following are 27 T cell receptor beta chains from one sample sequenced in a study of blood T cells in healthy people across ages. A sample-barcoded 5' primer and a J-beta primer mix were used in a second PCR of about 7 to 12 cycles. TCRdb re-analysed the 5' RACE reads in MiXCR, keeping a single row per CDR3 protein. The data show about 830,000 distinct CDR3 sequences, with roughly 60% seen just once and around a quarter held by the top ten. Sequenced: blood. The receptors originated from a man aged 25 to 40 in good health.

The genes are TRBV6-2 or TRBV6-3 and TRBJ2-7; D is unclear. Between the trimmed V and J ends, which lost 4 bases and 6 bases, there was a span of 19 bases. This CDR3 has 15 amino acids. Germline CDR1 is MNHEY and CDR2 is SVGEGT. CDR3 sequence (DNA): TGTGCCAGCAGTTTTATCGGTCCTACCCCCTCCGAGCAGTACTTC. Its translation: CASSFIGPTPSEQYF.

This clonotype was recorded a few times. V is TRBV7-2 and J is TRBJ2-7; TRBD1 matches 8 bases. The J call may be mistaken, given a closer DNA end match to TRBJ2-5. The CDR3 has 14 residues. Germline-derived CDR1 and CDR2 are SGHTA and FQGNSA. The CDR3 loop reads CASSPQGALKTQYF. Here the CDR3 DNA reads TGTGCCAGCAGCCCTCAGGGGGCGTTGAAGACCCAGTACTTC.

The rearrangement joins TRBV7-8 to TRBJ2-6; D ambiguous. Germline lookup yields CDR1 SGHVS and CDR2 FQNEAQ. The CDR3 contains 16 residues. V lost 5 bases and J lost 0, with 11 bases in between. The CDR3 here is CASSTTEHSGANVLTF. The CDR3 DNA sequence: TGTGCCAGCAGCACCACGGAACACTCTGGGGCCAACGTCCTGACTTTC.

The V gene is TRBV9, the J gene TRBJ2-1; possibly TRBD1 for D (5 bases). Germline V gene sequence: CDR1 SGDLS, CDR2 YYNGEE. This CDR3 region has 14 residues. V dropped 0 bases and J dropped 9 bases, with 13 bases sitting between them. The CDR3 is CASSVEWAQGEQFF. As DNA, the CDR3 is TGTGCCAGCAGCGTAGAGTGGGCTCAGGGTGAGCAGTTCTTC.

CDR3 nucleotide sequence: TGTGCCAGCAGCACCTACGGACAGGAGCAGTACTTC. Translation gives CASSTYGQEQYF. V is TRBV7-2 and J is TRBJ2-7; TRBD1 might be the D (6 bases). The CDR3 is 12 amino acids. Deletions cut 5 bases from V and 7 bases from J, with 12 bases between. Germline values: CDR1 SGHTA, CDR2 FQGNSA.

The V and J genes are TRBV6-1 and TRBJ2-4; D not resolved. The closer fit of TRBJ2-7 to the DNA end suggests the J call may be wrong. CDR3 length equals 12 residues. The germline V gene encodes CDR1 MNHNS and CDR2 SASEGT. The DNA of the CDR3 is TGTGCCAGCAGTGAAGGTATAGACGAGCAGTACTTC. Amino acids: CASSEGIDEQYF.

The J gene is TRBJ2-2, the V gene TRBV9; 8 bases line up with TRBD1. CDR3 size: 13 residues. V was pared by 10 bases and J by 4 bases, with 6 bases of the junction left unmatched. Germline lookup yields CDR1 SGDLS and CDR2 YYNGEE. The DNA for the CDR3 is TGTGCCGGACAGGGAGAAGCCACCGGGGAGCTGTTTTTT. Translation gives CAGQGEATGELFF.

The chain is built from TRBV10-2 and TRBJ2-7, with D possibly matching TRBD2 (5 bases). There are 12 residues in the CDR3. Looked up from germline, CDR1 is WSHSY and CDR2 is SAAADI. V lost 6 bases and J lost 3, with 9 bases in between. Here the CDR3 reads CASRVGGYEQYF. DNA of the CDR3: TGCGCCAGCAGGGTCGGAGGCTACGAGCAGTACTTC.

This chain links TRBV4-3 with TRBJ2-1, with a weak D call TRBD1 (8 bases). Trimming removed 0 bases from V and 4 bases from J, with 16 bases in between. The V gene's germline CDR1 is LGHNA and CDR2 YSLEER. The CDR3 is 17 amino acids. CDR3 residues: CASSQDRTGTMYNEQFF. In DNA form, the CDR3 reads TGCGCCAGCAGCCAAGATCGGACAGGGACTATGTACAATGAGCAGTTCTTC.

This clonotype was observed a few times. The V and J genes are TRBV11-3 and TRBJ2-2, with 7 bases matching TRBD1. Germline V CDR1 and CDR2: SGHNT, YENEEA. The trim removed 5 bases at V and 4 bases at J, leaving 7 bases unmatched. This CDR3 is 15 amino acids long. The CDR3 here is CASSPRTGSTGELFF. CDR3 bases: TGTGCCAGCAGCCCTCGGACAGGTAGCACCGGGGAGCTGTTTTTT.

The CDR3 nucleotides are TGTGCCAGCAGTGAGGGACAGACCCCCTATGGCTACACCTTC. It is translated as CASSEGQTPYGYTF. The chain has TRBV12-3 or TRBV12-4 and TRBJ1-2; the match to TRBD1 covers 7 bases. With V trimmed by 5 bases and J by 4 bases, 7 bases remained unmatched. The CDR3 has 14 residues.

The genes are TRBV27 and TRBJ2-3; 8 bases align to TRBD2. This CDR3 is built from 17 residues. Germline lookup yields CDR1 MNHEY and CDR2 SMNVEV (reference sequence). Trimming cost V 2 bases and J 3 bases; bases outside gene matches: 10. The CDR3 DNA reads as TGTGCCAGCAGTTTAGGTTCGGGCGGGGGGCGTACAGATACGCAGTATTTT. It is translated as CASSLGSGGGRTDTQYF.

This sequence joins TRBV29-1 and TRBJ1-1; 8 bases are a match to TRBD1. Germline V gene data show CDR1 as SQVTM and CDR2 as ANQGSEA. The CDR3 has 14 amino acids. Trimming took 7 bases from V and 1 from J; bases not matched to a gene: 8. Here the CDR3 DNA reads TGCAGCGCCGAAAAGGGACAGGAGAACACTGAAGCTTTCTTT. It codes for CSAEKGQENTEAFF.

This chain connects TRBV12-3 or TRBV12-4 to TRBJ1-1; perhaps TRBD1 as D (6 bases). This CDR3 is 13 amino acids long. The V and J ends lost 6 bases and 11 bases respectively, with 19 bases between them. CDR3 bases: TGTGCCAGCAGCCTTAGACAGGCAAGCATGGCTTTCTTT. It yields the protein CASSLRQASMAFF.

The gene calls are TRBV5-1 and TRBJ2-1; 12 bases line up with TRBD2. V was clipped by 1 base and J by 6 bases; unmatched bases: 5. In germline, CDR1 is SGHRS, CDR2 YFSETQ. The CDR3 has 16 amino acids. CDR3 nucleotides: TGCGCCAGCAGCTTGCGACTGACTAGCGGGGGCAATGAGCAGTTCTTC. Amino acids: CASSLRLTSGGNEQFF.

The rearrangement uses TRBV5-1 and TRBJ1-4; D unclear. V was shortened by 4 bases and J by 5 bases, with 15 bases between the two germline ends. The CDR3 totals 15 residues. The germline V gene has CDR1 SGHRS and CDR2 YFSETQ. As DNA, the CDR3 is TGCGCCAGCAGCCCCAGCCCGGCGGGCAATGAAAAACTGTTTTTT. This sequence encodes CASSPSPAGNEKLFF.

For this clonotype: A read error may explain this, as a much larger clone is one base away. The gene calls are TRBV20-1 and TRBJ2-2; a possible D gene is TRBD1 (5 bases). CDR1 and CDR2 from the germline V gene are DFQATT and SNEGSKA (reference sequence). Trimming took off 5 bases at V and 1 base at J, with 14 bases between the two ends. The CDR3 runs 15 residues. The CDR3 coding sequence is TGCAGTGCTGGAGTTGGGGCAGGGAACACCGGGGAGCTGTTTTTT. As protein: CSAGVGAGNTGELFF.

V usage is TRBV15 and J usage is TRBJ2-1, with 8 positions matching TRBD1. The CDR3 length is 15 residues. Per germline, CDR1 LNHNV and CDR2 YYDKDF (reference sequence). Trimming removed 1 base from V and 7 bases from J; junction bases left unmatched: 6. In DNA, the CDR3 is TGTGCCACCAGCAGAGTTGGGGACAGGCCGAATGAGCAGTTCTTC. Its translation: CATSRVGDRPNEQFF.

The genes are TRBV5-1 and TRBJ2-1, with D perhaps matching TRBD1 (5 bases). Deletions cut 4 bases from V and 10 bases from J, with 9 bases between. The germline V gene encodes CDR1 SGHRS and CDR2 YFSETQ. This CDR3 region has 11 residues. The CDR3, as DNA: TGCGCCAGCAGCGGGGCACAGGAGCAGTTCTTC. Its translation: CASSGAQEQFF.

The V call is TRBV2, the J call TRBJ2-1; the match to TRBD2 covers 8 bases. The CDR3 runs to 15 residues. Germline values: CDR1 SNHLY, CDR2 FYNNEI. Trimming removed 4 bases from V and 8 bases from J; junction bases left unmatched: 10. CDR3 DNA: TGTGCCAGCAGTGCGTTGGGGACTAGGAGCGATGAGCAGTTCTTC. Its protein is CASSALGTRSDEQFF. The variable domain in full, completed from reference TRBV2 and TRBJ2-1, reads EPEVTQTPSHQVTQMGQEVILRCVPISNHLYFYWYRQILGQKVEFLVSFYNNEISEKSEIFDDQFSVERPDGSNFTLKIRSTKLEDSAMYFCASSALGTRSDEQFFGPGTRLTVL.

The gene calls are TRBV10-3 and TRBJ2-6, with D hard to call. This CDR3 has 15 amino acids. V shed 2 bases and J shed 0 bases, with 5 bases lying between them. Germline lookup yields CDR1 ENHRY and CDR2 SYGVKD. CDR3 amino acids: CAISERASGANVLTF. The CDR3 bases are TGTGCCATCAGTGAGAGGGCCTCTGGGGCCAACGTCCTGACTTTC.

The chain carries TRBV11-3 and TRBJ2-5; D may be TRBD2 (6 bases). Judging by the DNA end, TRBJ2-7 fits better; the J call may be wrong. CDR1 is SGHNT, CDR2 YENEEA, per germline. The CDR3 consists of 13 residues. The CDR3 sequence: CASGTLRRGEQYF. CDR3 DNA: TGTGCCAGCGGGACTCTACGACGGGGCGAGCAGTACTTC.

The chain joins TRBV6-5 to TRBJ2-1; tentatively, D is TRBD1 (5 bases). Trimming stripped 5 bases from V and 7 bases from J, with 12 bases between. Germline V gene data show CDR1 as MNHEY and CDR2 as SVGAGI. The CDR3 runs to 13 residues. CDR3 coding DNA: TGTGCCAGCAGTGACCAGGGAAGGAATGAGCAGTTCTTC. It encodes CASSDQGRNEQFF.

Comments on this clonotype: A much larger clone lies one base from this, so it may be a read error. The chain uses TRBV27 and TRBJ2-7, with 7 bases identical to TRBD1. CDR3 length: 13 residues. Germline-derived CDR1 and CDR2 are MNHEY and SMNVEV (reference sequence). The CDR3 loop reads CASSWDSSCEQYF. CDR3 nucleotide sequence: TGTGCCAGCAGTTGGGACAGTTCCTGCGAGCAGTACTTC.

The chain combines TRBV5-1 with TRBJ2-3, with 9 bases aligning to TRBD1. Germline CDR1 reads SGHRS; CDR2 reads YFSETQ. The CDR3 totals 18 residues. Trimming removed 0 bases from V and 4 bases from J; junction bases left unmatched: 12. The CDR3 DNA is TGCGCCAGCAGCTTGGCTTCGTTGGGGACAGGGTTGGCAGATACGCAGTATTTT. This encodes CASSLASLGTGLADTQYF.

The chain is built from TRBV12-3 or TRBV12-4 and TRBJ2-1; D possibly corresponds to TRBD2 (6 bases). The CDR3 runs to 16 residues. V lost 4 bases, J lost 2 bases, and 15 bases lay in between. CDR3 bases: TGTGCCAGCAGTTCGCCGCCCGGGACTGCCTACAATGAGCAGTTCTTC. Protein: CASSSPPGTAYNEQFF.

The CDR3 loop reads CASSPPGAGELFF. DNA for the CDR3: TGTGCCAGCAGCCCTCCGGGGGCCGGGGAGCTGTTTTTT. The chain carries TRBV7-8 and TRBJ2-2, with D possibly TRBD2 on 6 matching bases. The CDR3 spans 13 residues. Germline CDR1 reads SGHVS; CDR2 reads FQNEAQ. V gave up 5 bases and J gave up 6 bases, with 10 bases separating them.